The 18 T cell receptor beta chains in this list originate from one sample, sequenced in a study of cytomegalovirus exposure and HLA in healthy donors (dated by TCRdb to about 2017). Libraries were made using the immunoSEQ multiplex PCR assay. The multiplex PCR relied on a mix of 60 forward primers for TCR Vbeta segments and 13 reverse primers for TCR Jbeta segments. Held by TCRdb, this immuneACCESS table contains in-frame sequences only and omits some clones. Under half of the omission traces to an unresolved V gene where checked; the cause of the rest is unknown. The sample yields 160,000 or so clones; about 80% were counted once. The ten top clones hold under 6% of the sample. Sequences were obtained from PBMCs. All receptors come from a man younger than 40 in good health and CMV-seronegative.

This clone has only one observation. The J gene is TRBJ2-7, the V gene TRBV5-1; 7 positions agree with TRBD2. The CDR3 totals 14 residues. V was pared by 0 bases and J by 3 bases, with 3 bases of the junction left unmatched. Germline loops: CDR1 SGHRS, CDR2 YFSETQ. CDR3 region: CASSLAGRVYEQYF. CDR3 DNA: TGCGCCAGCAGCTTGGCAGGGAGGGTCTACGAGCAGTACTTC. The full variable domain, with the rest looked up from reference TRBV5-1 and TRBJ2-7, is KAGVTQTPRYLIKTRGQQVTLSCSPISGHRSVSWYQQTPGQGLQFLFEYFSETQRNKGNFPGRFSGRQFSNSRSEMNVSTLELGDSALYLCASSLAGRVYEQYFGPGTRLTVT.

The V and J genes are TRBV9 and TRBJ2-3; TRBD2 is a possible D gene (5 bases). V lost 0 bases and J 4 bases, leaving 12 bases between the germline ends. This CDR3 region has 15 residues. Germline-derived CDR1 and CDR2 are SGDLS and YYNGEE. The CDR3 bases are TGTGCCAGCAGCGTAGGGGTTCGGGAATCAGATACGCAGTATTTT. As protein: CASSVGVRESDTQYF.

The rearrangement links TRBV7-9 to TRBJ2-3, with D maybe TRBD2 (7 bases). CDR3 length: 17 amino acids. Germline V gene lookup returns CDR1 SEHNR and CDR2 FQNEAQ (reference sequence). Trimming stripped 2 bases from V and 6 bases from J, with 21 bases between. The CDR3 loop reads CASSLPSLRGAWDTQYF. The CDR3 bases are TGTGCCAGCAGCTTACCAAGTTTACGGGGGGCCTGGGATACGCAGTATTTT.

The chain carries TRBV30 and TRBJ2-1; 11 bases map to TRBD2. CDR1 is GTSNPN, CDR2 SVGIG, per germline (reference sequence). The CDR3 is 15 amino acids. J gave up 4 bases and V 8 bases, and 10 bases lay outside the gene matches. CDR3: CAVPRGTSGYNEQFF. The CDR3 DNA sequence: TGTGCCGTACCTCGCGGGACTAGCGGTTACAATGAGCAGTTCTTC.

This chain joins TRBV7-3 and TRBJ2-1, with 14 bases aligning to TRBD2. This CDR3 is 19 amino acids long. Germline V gives CDR1 SGHTA, CDR2 FQGTGA. J lost 5 bases, V lost 1 base, and 10 bases had no gene match. CDR3 nucleotides: TGTGCCAGCAGCTTAAGGCCCGGGACTAGCGGGGGAAGGGACAATGAGCAGTTCTTC. Its protein is CASSLRPGTSGGRDNEQFF.

The V gene is TRBV28, the J gene TRBJ2-3; TRBD1 agrees at 7 bases. Germline values: CDR1 MDHEN, CDR2 SYDVKM. Germline trimming cut 9 bases from V and 4 bases from J; bases unmatched to any gene: 13. CDR3 length equals 15 residues. The CDR3 protein is CASSAQGPFADTQYF. DNA for the CDR3: TGTGCCAGTTCCGCACAGGGGCCTTTTGCAGATACGCAGTATTTT.

The chain has TRBV11-3 and TRBJ2-1; TRBD2 is a possible D gene (6 bases). V shed 4 bases and J shed 5 bases, with 12 bases lying between them. The V gene's germline CDR1 is SGHNT and CDR2 YENEEA. This CDR3 has 14 amino acids. The CDR3 here is CASSSGGKDNEQFF. As DNA, the CDR3 is TGTGCCAGCAGCTCCGGGGGAAAGGACAATGAGCAGTTCTTC.

V and J are TRBV7-9 and TRBJ1-6; D is possibly TRBD1 (6 bases). The CDR3 totals 16 residues. The V gene lost 6 bases and the J gene lost 4 bases, with 16 bases spanning the gap. Germline CDR1 is SEHNR and CDR2 is FQNEAQ (reference sequence). The CDR3 reads CASSLDSSFYNSPLHF. The CDR3 DNA sequence: TGTGCCAGCAGTTTGGACAGCTCTTTTTATAATTCACCCCTCCACTTT.

This clone was counted only a few times. CDR3 bases: TGTGCCAGCAGTTTCCAGGGGGACTATGGCTACACCTTC. Translation: CASSFQGDYGYTF. The chain combines TRBV27 with TRBJ1-2; 7 nucleotides align to TRBD1. Germline V gene sequence: CDR1 MNHEY, CDR2 SMNVEV (reference sequence). V lost 3 bases to trimming and J lost 3 bases; unmatched junction nucleotides: 1. This CDR3 comprises 13 residues.

The chain links TRBV6-5 to TRBJ1-2, with 7 bases matching TRBD1. Germline loops: CDR1 MNHEY, CDR2 SVGAGI. This CDR3 has 14 residues. Unmatched junction bases numbered 9, after V lost 4 bases and J lost 7 bases. CDR3: CASSFRQGSRGYTF. The CDR3 coding sequence is TGTGCCAGCAGTTTCAGACAGGGTTCGCGTGGCTACACCTTC.

This clone is a singleton in its sample. The chain couples TRBV6-5 to TRBJ2-7, with D hard to call. CDR1 is MNHEY and CDR2 is SVGAGI in the germline V gene. CDR3 size: 15 residues. Trimming cost V 6 bases and J 2 bases, with 17 bases left between them. The CDR3 DNA follows: TGTGCCAGCAGGTACAACTCAGCACTAACCTACGAGCAGTACTTC. Translating gives CASRYNSALTYEQYF.

The chain recombines TRBV27 with TRBJ2-5; D is perhaps TRBD1 (5 bases). The J call may not be correct, given that the DNA end is closer to TRBJ2-7. Germline lookup yields CDR1 MNHEY and CDR2 SMNVEV (reference sequence). CDR3 length: 14 residues. CDR3 nucleotides: TGTGCCAGCAGTTTATACCAGGGCACCTACGAGCAGTACTTC. This translates into CASSLYQGTYEQYF.

This chain joins TRBV2 and TRBJ1-6, with 8 nucleotides matching TRBD1. J lost 7 bases, V lost 8 bases, and 13 bases had no gene match. This CDR3 spans 16 amino acids. CDR1 and CDR2 (germline): SNHLY, FYNNEI. CDR3 residues: CASHQSPDRGNSPLHF. The CDR3 coding sequence is TGTGCCAGCCACCAAAGCCCCGACAGGGGAAATTCACCCCTCCACTTT.

The gene calls are TRBV9 and TRBJ1-1, with TRBD1 as a possible D gene (6 bases). There are 13 residues in the CDR3. V lost 0 bases and J 12 bases, leaving 15 bases between the germline ends. Germline CDR1 SGDLS, CDR2 YYNGEE. CDR3 sequence: CASSVEVGDKPFF. The CDR3, as DNA: TGTGCCAGCAGCGTAGAGGTCGGGGACAAACCTTTCTTT.

The chain couples TRBV27 to TRBJ2-5, with 12 bases lining up with TRBD1. The CDR3 extends over 16 amino acids. Germline-derived CDR1 and CDR2 are MNHEY and SMNVEV (reference sequence). Trimming cost V 3 bases and J 3 bases; bases outside gene matches: 5. The CDR3 reads CASSFKGTGGEETQYF. The CDR3 coding sequence is TGTGCCAGCAGTTTTAAGGGGACAGGGGGCGAAGAGACCCAGTACTTC.

The chain has TRBV6-5 and TRBJ2-5; 7 bases map to TRBD1. Per the germline V gene, CDR1 is MNHEY and CDR2 is SVGAGI. CDR3 length: 16 residues. Germline trimming cut 0 bases from V and 2 bases from J; bases unmatched to any gene: 6. The CDR3 sequence: CASSYSPRTGQETQYF. CDR3 nucleotide sequence: TGTGCCAGCAGTTACTCGCCCCGGACAGGTCAAGAGACCCAGTACTTC.

This clone appeared a single time. This chain links TRBV10-3 with TRBJ2-3; 8 positions match TRBD2. The germline gives CDR1 ENHRY, CDR2 SYGVKD. CDR3 length: 15 residues. The junction had 6 bases not matched to a gene; V was cut back by 6 bases and J by 1 base. The CDR3 sequence: CAIRELAVGTDTQYF. CDR3 DNA sequence: TGTGCCATCAGAGAACTAGCGGTCGGCACAGATACGCAGTATTTT.

The chain combines TRBV7-9 with TRBJ1-2; possible D gene TRBD1, 5 bases. CDR3 length: 15 residues. Trimming left V 4 bases short and J 3 bases short, with 15 bases between. Germline loops: CDR1 SEHNR, CDR2 FQNEAQ (reference sequence). The CDR3 sequence is CASSSLEGPYYGYTF. CDR3 nucleotide sequence: TGTGCCAGCAGCTCCTTGGAGGGACCGTACTATGGCTACACCTTC.